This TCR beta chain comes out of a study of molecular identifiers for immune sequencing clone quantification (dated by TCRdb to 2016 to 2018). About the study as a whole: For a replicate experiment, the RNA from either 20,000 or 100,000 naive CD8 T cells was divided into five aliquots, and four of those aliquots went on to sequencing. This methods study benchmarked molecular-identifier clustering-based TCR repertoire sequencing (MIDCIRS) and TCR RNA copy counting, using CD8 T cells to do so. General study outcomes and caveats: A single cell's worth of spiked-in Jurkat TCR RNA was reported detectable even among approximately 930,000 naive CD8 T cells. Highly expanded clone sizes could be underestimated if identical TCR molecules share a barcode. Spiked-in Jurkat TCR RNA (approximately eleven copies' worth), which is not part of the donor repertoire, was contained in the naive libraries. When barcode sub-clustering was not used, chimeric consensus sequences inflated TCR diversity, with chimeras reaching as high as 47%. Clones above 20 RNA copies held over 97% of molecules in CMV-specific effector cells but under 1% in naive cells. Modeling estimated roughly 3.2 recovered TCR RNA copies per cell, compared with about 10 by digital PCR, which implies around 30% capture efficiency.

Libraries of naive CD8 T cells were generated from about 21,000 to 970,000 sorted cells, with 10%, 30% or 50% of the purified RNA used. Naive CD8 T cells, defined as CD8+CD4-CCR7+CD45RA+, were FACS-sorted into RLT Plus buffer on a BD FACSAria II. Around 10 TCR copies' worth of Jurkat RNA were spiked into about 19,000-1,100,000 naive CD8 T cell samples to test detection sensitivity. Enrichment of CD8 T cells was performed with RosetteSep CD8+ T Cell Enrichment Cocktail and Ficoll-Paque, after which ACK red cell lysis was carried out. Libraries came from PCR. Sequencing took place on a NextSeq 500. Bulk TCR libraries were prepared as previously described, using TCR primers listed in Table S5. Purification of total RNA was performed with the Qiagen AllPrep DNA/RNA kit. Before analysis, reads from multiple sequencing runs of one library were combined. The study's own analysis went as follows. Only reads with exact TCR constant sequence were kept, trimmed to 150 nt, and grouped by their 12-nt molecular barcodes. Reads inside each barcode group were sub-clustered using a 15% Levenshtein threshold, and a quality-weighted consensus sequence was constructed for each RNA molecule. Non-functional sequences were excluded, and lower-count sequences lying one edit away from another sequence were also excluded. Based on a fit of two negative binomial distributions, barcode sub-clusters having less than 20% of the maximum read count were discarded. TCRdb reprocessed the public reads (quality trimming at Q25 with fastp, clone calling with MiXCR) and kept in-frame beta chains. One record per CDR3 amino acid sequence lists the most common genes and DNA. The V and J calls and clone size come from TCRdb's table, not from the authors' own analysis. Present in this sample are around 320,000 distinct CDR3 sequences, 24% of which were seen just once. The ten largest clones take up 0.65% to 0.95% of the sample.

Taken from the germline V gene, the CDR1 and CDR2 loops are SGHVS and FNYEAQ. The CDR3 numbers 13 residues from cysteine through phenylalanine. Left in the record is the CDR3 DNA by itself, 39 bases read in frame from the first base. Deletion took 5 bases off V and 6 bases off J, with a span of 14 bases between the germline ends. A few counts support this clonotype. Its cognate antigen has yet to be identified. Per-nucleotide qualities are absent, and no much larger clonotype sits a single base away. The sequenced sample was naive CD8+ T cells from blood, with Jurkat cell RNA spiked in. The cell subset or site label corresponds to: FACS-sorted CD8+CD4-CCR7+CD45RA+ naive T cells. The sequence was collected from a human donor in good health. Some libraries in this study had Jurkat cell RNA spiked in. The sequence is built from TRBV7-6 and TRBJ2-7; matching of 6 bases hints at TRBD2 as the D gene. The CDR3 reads CASSHGDFPEQYF. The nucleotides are TGTGCCAGCAGCCACGGGGACTTTCCCGAGCAGTACTTC.